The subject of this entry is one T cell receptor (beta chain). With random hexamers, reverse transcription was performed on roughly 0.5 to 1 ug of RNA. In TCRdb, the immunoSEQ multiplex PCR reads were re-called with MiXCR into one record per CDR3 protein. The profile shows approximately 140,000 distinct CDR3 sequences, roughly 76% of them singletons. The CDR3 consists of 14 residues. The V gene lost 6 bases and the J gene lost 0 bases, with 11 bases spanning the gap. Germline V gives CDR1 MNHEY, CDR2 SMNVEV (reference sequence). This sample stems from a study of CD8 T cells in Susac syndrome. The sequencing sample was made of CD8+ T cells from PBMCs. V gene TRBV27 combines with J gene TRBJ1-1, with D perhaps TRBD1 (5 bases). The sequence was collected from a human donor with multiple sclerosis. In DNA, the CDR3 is TGTGCCAGCAGCCAGACAGCTATGAACACTGAAGCTTTCTTT. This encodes CASSQTAMNTEAFF.